This T cell receptor (beta chain) was recorded in a study of T cell clusters in autoimmune cytopenias. The germline gives CDR1 SEHNR, CDR2 FQNEAQ (reference sequence). The CDR3 loop spans 14 amino acids. Remarks on this clonotype: Its target is unknown.

TRB was amplified from 250 ng of peripheral blood genomic DNA per sample. Study-wide findings and caveats: TRB repertoire shifts in secondary cytopenia and chronic lymphocytic leukemia mostly reflected lymphoma, not autoimmunity.

TRB rearrangements were amplified by touch-down multiplex PCR with mixed TRB-A/B primers. TCRdb reanalyzed the multiplex PCR reads, giving one entry per CDR3 protein sequence and no DNA. The sample has thousands of distinct CDR3 sequences, and its top ten clones hold around 4.9%. The clonotype was recovered from a human donor with an autoimmune cytopenia or autoimmune hepatitis (not recorded which). V and J are TRBV7-9 and TRBJ1-2; TCRdb's D gene call, TRBD1, goes unchecked for lack of DNA. Sequenced input: peripheral blood. CDR3 residues: CASSTRGLNYGYTF.